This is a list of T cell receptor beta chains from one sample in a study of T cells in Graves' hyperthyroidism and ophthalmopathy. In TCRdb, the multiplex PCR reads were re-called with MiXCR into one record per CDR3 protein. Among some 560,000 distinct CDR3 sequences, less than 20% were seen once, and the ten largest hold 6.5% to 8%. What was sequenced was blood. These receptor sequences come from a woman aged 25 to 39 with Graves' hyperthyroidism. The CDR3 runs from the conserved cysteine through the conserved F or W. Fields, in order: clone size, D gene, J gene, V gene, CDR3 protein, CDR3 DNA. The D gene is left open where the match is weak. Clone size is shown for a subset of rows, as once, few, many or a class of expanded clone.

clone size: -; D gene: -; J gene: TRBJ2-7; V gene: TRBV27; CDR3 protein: CASSLIGAREQYF; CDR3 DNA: TGTGCCAGCAGTTTAATCGGGGCTCGCGAGCAGTACTTC
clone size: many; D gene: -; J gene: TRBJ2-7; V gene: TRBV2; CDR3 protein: CASSGSRGYEQYF; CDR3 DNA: TGTGCCAGCAGTGGATCCCGCGGGTACGAGCAGTACTTC
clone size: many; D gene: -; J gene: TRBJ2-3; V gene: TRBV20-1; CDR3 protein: CSARDSGQSTDTQYF; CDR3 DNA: TGCAGTGCTAGAGATTCGGGTCAAAGCACAGATACGCAGTATTTT
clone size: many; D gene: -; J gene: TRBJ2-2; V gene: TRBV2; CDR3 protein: CASGRTRNTGELFF; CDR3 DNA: TGTGCCAGCGGAAGGACTCGGAACACCGGGGAGCTGTTTTTT
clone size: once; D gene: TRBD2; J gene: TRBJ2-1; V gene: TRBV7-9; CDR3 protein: CATTGLAGRNEQFF; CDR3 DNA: TGTGCCACTACGGGACTAGCGGGAAGGAATGAGCAGTTCTTC
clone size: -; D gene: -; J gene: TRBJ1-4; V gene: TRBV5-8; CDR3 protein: CASSLELNNEKLFF; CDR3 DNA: TGTGCCAGCAGCTTGGAGCTGAATAATGAAAAACTGTTTTTT
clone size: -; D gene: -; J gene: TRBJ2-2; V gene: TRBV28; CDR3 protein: CASSLVRFTTGGLFF; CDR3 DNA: TGTGCCAGCAGCCTCGTGAGGTTTACAACCGGGGGGCTGTTTTTT
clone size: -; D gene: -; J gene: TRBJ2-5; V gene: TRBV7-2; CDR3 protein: CASSFEFSGETQYF; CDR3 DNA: TGTGCCAGCAGCTTCGAGTTTAGCGGAGAGACCCAGTACTTC
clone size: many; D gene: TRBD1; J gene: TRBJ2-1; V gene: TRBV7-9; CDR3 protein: CASSPLRDRDSNEQFF; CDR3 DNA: TGTGCCAGCAGCCCACTGCGGGACAGGGATAGCAATGAGCAGTTCTTC
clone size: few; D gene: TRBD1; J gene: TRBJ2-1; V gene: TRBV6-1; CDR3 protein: CASRPAWDRPSNEQFF; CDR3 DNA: TGTGCCAGCAGGCCCGCTTGGGACAGGCCATCGAATGAGCAGTTCTTC
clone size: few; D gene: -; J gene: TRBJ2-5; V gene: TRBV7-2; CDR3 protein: CASSPRLRETQYF; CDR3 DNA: TGTGCCAGCAGCCCCCGACTTCGGGAGACCCAGTACTTC